This T cell receptor (beta chain) stems from a study of Ad26.COV2.S vaccination and SARS-CoV-2 variants. Overall study: Donor allocation was to the COV1001 Ad26.COV2.S trial arm.

CDR3 length equals 12 residues. Deletions cut 4 bases from V and 5 bases from J, with 8 bases between. Germline V gene lookup returns CDR1 SEHNR and CDR2 FQNEAQ (reference sequence). Details on this clone: What it binds is not known.

Treatment denoted: some 20 received Ad26.COV2.S at low or high dose, single or two shots; several received placebo; per-sample allocation not given. Material that was analyzed had been drawn on day 63 after the first vaccine or placebo injection. Study results and caveats: Estimates derived from TCR breadth and depth analyses may have underestimated total T cell responses. Spike-specific CD8+ and CD4+ T cell responses reportedly showed substantial breadth after vaccination.

Sequenced by immunoSEQ multiplex PCR; TCRdb stores in-frame clones only, minus some. The profile covers hundreds of thousands of clones, with around 86% appearing a single time and roughly 3.6% taken by the ten largest. V gene TRBV7-9 combines with J gene TRBJ1-1; D unclear. The sequence was collected from a person aged 18-60 years who received the Ad26.COV2.S COVID-19 vaccine or a placebo. Material: peripheral blood, obtained in a trial of Ad26.COV2.S vaccine versus placebo. DNA for the CDR3: TGTGCCAGCAGCTCGACGTCGACTGAAGCTTTCTTT. It encodes CASSSTSTEAFF.